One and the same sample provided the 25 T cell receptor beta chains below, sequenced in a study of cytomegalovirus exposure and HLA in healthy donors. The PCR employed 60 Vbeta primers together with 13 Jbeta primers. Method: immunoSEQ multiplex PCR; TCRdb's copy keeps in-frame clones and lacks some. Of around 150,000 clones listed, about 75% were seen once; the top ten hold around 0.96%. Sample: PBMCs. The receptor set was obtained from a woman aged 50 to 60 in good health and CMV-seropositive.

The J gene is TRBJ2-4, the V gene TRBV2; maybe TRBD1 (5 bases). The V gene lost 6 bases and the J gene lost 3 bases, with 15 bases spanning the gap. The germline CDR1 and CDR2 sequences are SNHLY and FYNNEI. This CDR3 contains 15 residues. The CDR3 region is CASRFDPRGKNIQYF. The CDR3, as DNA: TGTGCCAGCAGGTTCGACCCTAGGGGCAAAAACATTCAGTACTTC.

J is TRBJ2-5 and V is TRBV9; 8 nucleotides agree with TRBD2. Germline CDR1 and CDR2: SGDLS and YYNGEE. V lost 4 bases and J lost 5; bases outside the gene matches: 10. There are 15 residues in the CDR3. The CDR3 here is CASSSRLAGYETQYF. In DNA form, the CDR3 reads TGTGCCAGCAGCTCCCGATTAGCGGGGTACGAGACCCAGTACTTC.

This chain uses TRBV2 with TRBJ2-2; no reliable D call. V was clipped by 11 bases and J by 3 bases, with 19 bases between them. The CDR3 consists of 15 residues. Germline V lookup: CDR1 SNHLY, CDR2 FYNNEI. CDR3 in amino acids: CACSTSSPHTGELFF. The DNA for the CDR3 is TGTGCCTGCTCTACTTCCTCGCCTCACACCGGGGAGCTGTTTTTT.

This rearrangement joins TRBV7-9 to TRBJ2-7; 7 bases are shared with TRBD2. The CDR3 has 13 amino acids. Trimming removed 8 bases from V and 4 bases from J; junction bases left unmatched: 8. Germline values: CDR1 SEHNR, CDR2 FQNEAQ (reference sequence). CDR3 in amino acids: CASGRELRYEQYF. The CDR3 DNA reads TGTGCCAGCGGGAGGGAGCTCAGGTACGAGCAGTACTTC.

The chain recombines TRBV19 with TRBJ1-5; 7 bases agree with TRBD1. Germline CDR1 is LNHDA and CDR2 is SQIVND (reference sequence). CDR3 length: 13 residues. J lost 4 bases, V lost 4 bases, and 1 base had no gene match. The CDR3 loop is CASSKDRNQPQHF. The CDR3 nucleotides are TGTGCCAGTAGTAAGGACAGGAATCAGCCCCAGCATTTT.

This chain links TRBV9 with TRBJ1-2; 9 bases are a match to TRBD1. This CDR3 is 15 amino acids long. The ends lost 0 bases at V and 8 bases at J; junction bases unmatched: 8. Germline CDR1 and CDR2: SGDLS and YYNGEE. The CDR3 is CASSVDNRGHRGYTF. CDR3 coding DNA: TGTGCCAGCAGCGTAGATAACAGGGGGCATCGGGGCTACACCTTC.

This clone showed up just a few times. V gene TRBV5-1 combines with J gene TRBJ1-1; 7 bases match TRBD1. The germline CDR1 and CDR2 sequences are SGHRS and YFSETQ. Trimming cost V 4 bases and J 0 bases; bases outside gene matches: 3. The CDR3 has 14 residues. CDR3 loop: CASSRDRMNTEAFF. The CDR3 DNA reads TGCGCCAGCAGCCGGGACAGAATGAACACTGAAGCTTTCTTT. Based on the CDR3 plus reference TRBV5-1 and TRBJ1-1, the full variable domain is KAGVTQTPRYLIKTRGQQVTLSCSPISGHRSVSWYQQTPGQGLQFLFEYFSETQRNKGNFPGRFSGRQFSNSRSEMNVSTLELGDSALYLCASSRDRMNTEAFFGQGTRLTVV.

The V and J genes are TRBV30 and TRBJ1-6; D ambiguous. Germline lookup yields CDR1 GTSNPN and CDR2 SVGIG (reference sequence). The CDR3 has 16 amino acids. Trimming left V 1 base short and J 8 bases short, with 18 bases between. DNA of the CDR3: TGTGCCTGGAGTGGGAGTAGGTTTGGGTGGGATTCACCCCTCCACTTT. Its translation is CAWSGSRFGWDSPLHF.

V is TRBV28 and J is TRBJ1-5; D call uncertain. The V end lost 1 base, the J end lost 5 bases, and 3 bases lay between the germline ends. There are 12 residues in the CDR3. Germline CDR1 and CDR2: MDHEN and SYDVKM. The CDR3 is CASSLSDQPQHF. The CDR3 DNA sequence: TGTGCCAGCAGTTTATCGGATCAGCCCCAGCATTTT.

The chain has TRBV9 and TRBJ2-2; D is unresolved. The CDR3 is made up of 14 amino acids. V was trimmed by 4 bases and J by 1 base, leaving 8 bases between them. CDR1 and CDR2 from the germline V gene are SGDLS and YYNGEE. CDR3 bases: TGTGCCAGCAGCCCCCGACAGAACACCGGGGAGCTGTTTTTT. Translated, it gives CASSPRQNTGELFF. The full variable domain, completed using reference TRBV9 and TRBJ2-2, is DSGVTQTPKHLITATGQRVTLRCSPRSGDLSVYWYQQSLDQGLQFLIQYYNGEERAKGNILERFSAQQFPDLHSELNLSSLELGDSALYFCASSPRQNTGELFFGEGSRLTVL.

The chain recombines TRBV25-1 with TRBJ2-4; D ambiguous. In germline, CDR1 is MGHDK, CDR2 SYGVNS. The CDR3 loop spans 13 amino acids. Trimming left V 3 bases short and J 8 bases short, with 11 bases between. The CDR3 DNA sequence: TGTGCCAGCAGTGACTCGATTGGAGACATTCAGTACTTC. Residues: CASSDSIGDIQYF.

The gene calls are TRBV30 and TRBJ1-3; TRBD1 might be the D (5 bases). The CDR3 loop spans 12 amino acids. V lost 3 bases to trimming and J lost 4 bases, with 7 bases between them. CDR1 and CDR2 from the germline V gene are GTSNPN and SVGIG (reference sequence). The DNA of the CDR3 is TGTGCCTGGAGGACAGACGGAAACACCATATATTTT. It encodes CAWRTDGNTIYF. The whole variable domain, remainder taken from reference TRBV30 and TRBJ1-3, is SQTIHQWPATLVQPVGSPLSLECTVEGTSNPNLYWYRQAAGRGLQLLFYSVGIGQISSEVPQNLSASRPQDRQFILSSKKLLLSDSGFYLCAWRTDGNTIYFGEGSWLTVV.

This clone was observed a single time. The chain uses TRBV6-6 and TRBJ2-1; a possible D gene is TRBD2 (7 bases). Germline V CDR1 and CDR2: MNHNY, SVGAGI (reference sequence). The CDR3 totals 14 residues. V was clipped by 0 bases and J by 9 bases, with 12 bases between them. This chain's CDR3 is CASSYSGGGAEQFF. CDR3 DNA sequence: TGTGCCAGCAGTTACTCAGGCGGGGGCGCTGAGCAGTTCTTC.

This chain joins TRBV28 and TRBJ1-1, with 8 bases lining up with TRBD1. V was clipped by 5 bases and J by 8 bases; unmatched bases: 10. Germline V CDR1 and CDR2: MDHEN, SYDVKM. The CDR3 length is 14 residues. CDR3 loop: CASSAGDRTQEAFF. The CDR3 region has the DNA TGTGCCAGCAGTGCCGGGGACAGGACCCAAGAAGCTTTCTTT.

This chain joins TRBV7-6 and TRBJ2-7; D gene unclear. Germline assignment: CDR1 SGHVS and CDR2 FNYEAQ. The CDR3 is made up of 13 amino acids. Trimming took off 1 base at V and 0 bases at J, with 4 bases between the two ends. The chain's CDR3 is CASSLGLSYEQYF. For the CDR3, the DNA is TGTGCCAGCAGCTTAGGACTCTCCTACGAGCAGTACTTC.

The CDR3 loop reads CASSLGQGYTEAFF. CDR3 in DNA: TGTGCCAGCAGCTTGGGACAGGGGTACACTGAAGCTTTCTTT. This chain joins TRBV5-6 and TRBJ1-1; TRBD1 matches at 8 bases. The ends lost 0 bases at V and 3 bases at J; junction bases unmatched: 1. Per the germline V gene, CDR1 is SGHDT and CDR2 is YYEEEE. The CDR3 covers 14 residues.

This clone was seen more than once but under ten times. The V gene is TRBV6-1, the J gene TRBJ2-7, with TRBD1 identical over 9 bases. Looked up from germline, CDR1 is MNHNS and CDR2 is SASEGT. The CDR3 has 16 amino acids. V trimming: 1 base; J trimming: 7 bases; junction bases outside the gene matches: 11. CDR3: CASSEGFWTGDPEQYF. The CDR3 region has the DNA TGTGCCAGCAGTGAAGGTTTTTGGACAGGGGACCCGGAGCAGTACTTC.

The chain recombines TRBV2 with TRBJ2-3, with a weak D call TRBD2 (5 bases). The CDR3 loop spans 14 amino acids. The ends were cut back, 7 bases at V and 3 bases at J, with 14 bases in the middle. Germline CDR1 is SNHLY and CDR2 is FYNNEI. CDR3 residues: CASKRQWETDTQYF. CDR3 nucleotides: TGTGCCAGCAAAAGGCAGTGGGAGACAGATACGCAGTATTTT.

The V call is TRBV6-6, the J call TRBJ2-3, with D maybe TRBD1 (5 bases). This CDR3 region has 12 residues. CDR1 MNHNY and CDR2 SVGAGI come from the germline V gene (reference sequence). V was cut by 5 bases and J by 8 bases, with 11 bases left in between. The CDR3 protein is CASSPRGRTQYF. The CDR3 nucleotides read TGTGCCAGCAGTCCAAGGGGCCGTACGCAGTATTTT.

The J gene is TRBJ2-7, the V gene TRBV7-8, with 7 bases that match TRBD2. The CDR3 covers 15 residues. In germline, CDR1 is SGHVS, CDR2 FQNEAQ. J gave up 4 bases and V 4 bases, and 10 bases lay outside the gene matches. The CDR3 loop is CASSYRGGFLYEQYF. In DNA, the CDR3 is TGTGCCAGCAGCTACCGGGGAGGGTTCCTGTACGAGCAGTACTTC. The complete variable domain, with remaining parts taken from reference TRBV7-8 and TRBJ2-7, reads GAGVSQSPRYKVAKRGQDVALRCDPISGHVSLFWYQQALGQGPEFLTYFQNEAQLDKSGLPSDRFFAERPEGSVSTLKIQRTQQEDSAVYLCASSYRGGFLYEQYFGPGTRLTVT.

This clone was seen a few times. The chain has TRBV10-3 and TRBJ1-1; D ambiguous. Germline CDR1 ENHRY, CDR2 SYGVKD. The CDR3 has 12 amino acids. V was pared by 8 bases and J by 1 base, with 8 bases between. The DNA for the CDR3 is TGTGCCATCCGAAGCTCGAACACTGAAGCTTTCTTT. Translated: CAIRSSNTEAFF.

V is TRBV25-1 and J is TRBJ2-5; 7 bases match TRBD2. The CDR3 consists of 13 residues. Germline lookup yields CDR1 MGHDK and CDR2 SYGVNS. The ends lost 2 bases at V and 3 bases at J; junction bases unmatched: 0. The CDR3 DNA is TGTGCCAGCAGTGAAAGCGGGAAAGAGACCCAGTACTTC. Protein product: CASSESGKETQYF.

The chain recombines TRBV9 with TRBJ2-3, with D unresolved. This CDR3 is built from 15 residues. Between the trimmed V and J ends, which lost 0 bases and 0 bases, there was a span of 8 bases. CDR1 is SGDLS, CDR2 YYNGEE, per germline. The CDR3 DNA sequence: TGTGCCAGCAGCGTAGTTAGTGCTAGCACAGATACGCAGTATTTT. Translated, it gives CASSVVSASTDTQYF. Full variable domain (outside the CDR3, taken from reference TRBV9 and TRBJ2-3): DSGVTQTPKHLITATGQRVTLRCSPRSGDLSVYWYQQSLDQGLQFLIQYYNGEERAKGNILERFSAQQFPDLHSELNLSSLELGDSALYFCASSVVSASTDTQYFGPGTRLTVL.

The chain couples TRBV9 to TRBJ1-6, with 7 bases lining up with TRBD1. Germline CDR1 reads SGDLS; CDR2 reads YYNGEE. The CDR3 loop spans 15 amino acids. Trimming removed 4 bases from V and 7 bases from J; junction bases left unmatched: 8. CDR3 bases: TGTGCCAGCAGCTTTAGACAGGGACCAAATTCACCCCTCCACTTT. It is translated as CASSFRQGPNSPLHF.

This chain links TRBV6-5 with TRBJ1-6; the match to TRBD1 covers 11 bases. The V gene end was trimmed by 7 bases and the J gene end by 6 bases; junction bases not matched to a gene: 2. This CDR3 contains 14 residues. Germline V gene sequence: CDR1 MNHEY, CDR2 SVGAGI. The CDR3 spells CASKGQGANSPLHF. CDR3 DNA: TGTGCCAGCAAAGGACAGGGGGCTAATTCACCCCTCCACTTT.